The text below deals with one T cell receptor (beta chain). The protocol was immunoSEQ multiplex PCR, while the TCRdb copy is restricted to in-frame clones and leaves out a portion. The repertoire consists of 250,000 to 350,000 clones, with around 90% occurring once and the leading ten covering 2.6%. The data are from a study of blood T cell repertoires in COVID-19. For the study at large: Italy, Spain and the United States were the sources of the convalescent and acute COVID-19 samples.

The study recruited people aged 18 to 89 years across more than 20 US areas. The CDR3 sequence is 14 residues long. Trimming took off 3 bases at V and 0 bases at J, with 8 bases between the two ends. Germline V gives CDR1 SEHNR, CDR2 FQNEAQ (reference sequence). The sequencing input was PBMCs or T cells enriched from blood (not recorded which). The chain uses TRBV7-9 and TRBJ1-1; no clear D gene. This receptor was identified in a man aged 60-69 years who had recovered from COVID-19. For the CDR3, the DNA is TGTGCCAGCAGCTTTAAACCGGTGAACACTGAAGCTTTCTTT. Amino acids: CASSFKPVNTEAFF.